This entry lists 8 T cell receptor beta chains sequenced from one sample in a study of shared clonotypes between healthy human individuals. The assay was immunoSEQ multiplex PCR, and TCRdb's table has in-frame clones only and misses some. Of roughly 330,000 clones in the sample, roughly 70% are singletons; the top ten hold about 9.3%. The sequencing input was memory CD4+ T cells sorted from blood. Indicated subset: CD45RA-negative fraction. The receptors were sampled from a man aged 25 to 45 in good health.

CDR3 loop: CARSLFSRASGYEQYF. Here the CDR3 DNA reads TGTGCCAGAAGCTTGTTTAGTCGTGCTAGCGGCTACGAGCAGTACTTC. This chain links TRBV5-3 with TRBJ2-7; 7 bases are a match to TRBD2. TRBV5-3 is known as an ORF, though its function is uncertain. This CDR3 is 16 amino acids long. V was clipped by 1 base and J by 3 bases; unmatched bases: 10.

V is TRBV2 and J is TRBJ1-5; D not resolved. The germline V gene encodes CDR1 SNHLY and CDR2 FYNNEI. Deletions cut 2 bases from V and 5 bases from J, with 10 bases between. This CDR3 spans 14 amino acids. CDR3 residues: CASSERSDDQPQHF. CDR3 DNA: TGTGCCAGCAGTGAAAGGTCTGACGATCAGCCCCAGCATTTT.

V is TRBV6-5 and J is TRBJ1-3, with 9 bases lining up with TRBD1. The V gene end was trimmed by 8 bases and the J gene end by 2 bases; junction bases not matched to a gene: 7. This CDR3 is built from 15 residues. Germline-derived CDR1 and CDR2 are MNHEY and SVGAGI. As DNA, the CDR3 is TGTGCCAGCCATGGACAGGGGTTGGCTGGAAACACCATATATTTT. As protein: CASHGQGLAGNTIYF.

The chain employs TRBV5-4 and TRBJ2-7; 7 positions agree with TRBD2. Trimming cost V 0 bases and J 3 bases; bases outside gene matches: 9. CDR3 length: 16 amino acids. From germline, CDR1 is SGHNT and CDR2 YYREEE (reference sequence). The CDR3, as DNA: TGTGCCAGCAGCTTGGATCCTAGCGGAGATCTCTACGAGCAGTACTTC. Translating gives CASSLDPSGDLYEQYF. Full variable domain (remainder filled in from reference TRBV5-4 and TRBJ2-7): ETGVTQSPTHLIKTRGQQVTLRCSSQSGHNTVSWYQQALGQGPQFIFQYYREEENGRGNFPPRFSGLQFPNYSSELNVNALELDDSALYLCASSLDPSGDLYEQYFGPGTRLTVT.

This clone was observed a few times. The same CDR3 arises from other DNA sequences in this sample as well. The chain is built from TRBV6-5 and TRBJ2-5, with 7 nucleotides matching TRBD1. J gave up 0 bases and V 6 bases, and 7 bases lay outside the gene matches. There are 15 residues in the CDR3. Germline V gives CDR1 MNHEY, CDR2 SVGAGI. The CDR3 protein is CASSPDRVYQETQYF. CDR3 coding DNA: TGTGCCAGCAGCCCTGACAGGGTTTACCAAGAGACCCAGTACTTC.

The J gene is TRBJ2-3, the V gene TRBV9, with D perhaps assigned TRBD1 or TRBD2 (5 bases each). Germline V gene lookup returns CDR1 SGDLS and CDR2 YYNGEE. CDR3 size: 16 residues. V was pared by 4 bases and J by 2 bases, with 17 bases between. The CDR3 here is CASSPLGTRITDTQYF. CDR3 nucleotides: TGTGCCAGCAGCCCTCTAGGGACCCGAATCACAGATACGCAGTATTTT.

The rearrangement uses TRBV5-4 and TRBJ2-3; 8 nucleotides agree with TRBD1. CDR3 length: 14 amino acids. Unmatched junction bases numbered 1, after V lost 3 bases and J lost 1 base. Germline V gene data show CDR1 as SGHNT and CDR2 as YYREEE (reference sequence). CDR3 sequence (DNA): TGTGCCAGCAGCTCGGACAGGGGCACAGATACGCAGTATTTT. This gives the protein CASSSDRGTDTQYF.

The chain employs TRBV6-5 and TRBJ2-3; a weak D match, TRBD2 (6 bases). This CDR3 contains 15 residues. Per germline, CDR1 MNHEY and CDR2 SVGAGI. V was clipped by 0 bases and J by 2 bases, with 9 bases between them. The DNA of the CDR3 is TGTGCCAGCAGTTACTCTAGCGGAGACACAGATACGCAGTATTTT. Translation: CASSYSSGDTDTQYF.